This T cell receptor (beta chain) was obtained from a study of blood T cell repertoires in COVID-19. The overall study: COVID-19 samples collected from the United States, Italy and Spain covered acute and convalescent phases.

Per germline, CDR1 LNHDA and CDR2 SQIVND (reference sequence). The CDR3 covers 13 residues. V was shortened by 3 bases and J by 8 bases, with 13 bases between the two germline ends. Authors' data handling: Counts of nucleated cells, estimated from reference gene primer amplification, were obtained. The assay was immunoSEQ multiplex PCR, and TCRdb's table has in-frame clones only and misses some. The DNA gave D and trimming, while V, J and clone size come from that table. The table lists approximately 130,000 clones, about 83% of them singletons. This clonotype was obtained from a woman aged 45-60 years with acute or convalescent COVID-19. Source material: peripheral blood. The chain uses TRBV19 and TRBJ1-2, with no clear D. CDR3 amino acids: CASSIGPFAGYTF. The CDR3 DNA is TGTGCCAGTAGTATTGGCCCCTTTGCAGGCTACACCTTC.